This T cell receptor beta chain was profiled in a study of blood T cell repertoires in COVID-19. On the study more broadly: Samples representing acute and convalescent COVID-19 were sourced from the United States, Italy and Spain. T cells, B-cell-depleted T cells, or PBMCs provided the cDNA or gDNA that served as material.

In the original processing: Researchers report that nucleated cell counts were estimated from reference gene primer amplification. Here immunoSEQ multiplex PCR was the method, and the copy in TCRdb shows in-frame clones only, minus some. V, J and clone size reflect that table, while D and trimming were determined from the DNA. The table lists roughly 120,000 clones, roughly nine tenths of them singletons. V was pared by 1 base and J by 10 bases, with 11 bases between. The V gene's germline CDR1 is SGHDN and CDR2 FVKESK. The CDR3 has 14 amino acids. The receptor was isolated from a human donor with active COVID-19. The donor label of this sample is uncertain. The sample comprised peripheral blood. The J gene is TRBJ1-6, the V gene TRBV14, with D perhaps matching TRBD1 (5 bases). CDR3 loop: CASSQVGHGSPLHF. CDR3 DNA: TGTGCCAGCAGCCAAGTGGGGCATGGATCACCCCTCCACTTT.